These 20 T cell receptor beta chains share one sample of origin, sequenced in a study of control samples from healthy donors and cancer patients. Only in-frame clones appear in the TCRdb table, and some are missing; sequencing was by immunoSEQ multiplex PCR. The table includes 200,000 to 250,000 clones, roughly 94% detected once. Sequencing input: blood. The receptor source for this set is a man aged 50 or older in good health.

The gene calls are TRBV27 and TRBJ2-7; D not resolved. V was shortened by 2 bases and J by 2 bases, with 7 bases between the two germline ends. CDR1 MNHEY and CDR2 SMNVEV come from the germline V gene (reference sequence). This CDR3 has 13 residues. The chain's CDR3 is CASSLGQPYEQYF. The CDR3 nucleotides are TGTGCCAGCAGTTTAGGGCAGCCCTACGAGCAGTACTTC.

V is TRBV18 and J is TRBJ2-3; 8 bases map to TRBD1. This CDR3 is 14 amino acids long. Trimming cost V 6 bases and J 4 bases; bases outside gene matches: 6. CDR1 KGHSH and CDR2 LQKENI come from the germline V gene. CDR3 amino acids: CASSPGQGSDTQYF. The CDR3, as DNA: TGTGCCAGCTCCCCCGGACAGGGCTCAGATACGCAGTATTTT.

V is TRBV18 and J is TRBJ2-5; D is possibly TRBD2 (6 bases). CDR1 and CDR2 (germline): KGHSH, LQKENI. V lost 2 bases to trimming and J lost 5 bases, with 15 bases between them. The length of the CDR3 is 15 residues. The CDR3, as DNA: TGTGCCAGCTCACCAAACGTAGGGGCGGGGGAGACCCAGTACTTC. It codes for CASSPNVGAGETQYF.

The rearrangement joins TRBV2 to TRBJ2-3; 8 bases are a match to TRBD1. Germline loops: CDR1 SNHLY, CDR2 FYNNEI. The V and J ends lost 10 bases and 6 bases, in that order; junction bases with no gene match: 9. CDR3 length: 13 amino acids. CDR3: CATMTGVTDTQYF. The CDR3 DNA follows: TGTGCCACCATGACAGGGGTAACGGATACGCAGTATTTT. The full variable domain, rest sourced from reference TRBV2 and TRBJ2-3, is EPEVTQTPSHQVTQMGQEVILRCVPISNHLYFYWYRQILGQKVEFLVSFYNNEISEKSEIFDDQFSVERPDGSNFTLKIRSTKLEDSAMYFCATMTGVTDTQYFGPGTRLTVL.

CDR3 nucleotides: TGTGCCAGCAGCCCCGGGGCAGGGATCTCTGGGGAGCTGTTTTTT. Translating it yields CASSPGAGISGELFF. The chain carries TRBV7-2 and TRBJ2-2; D could derive from TRBD1 or TRBD2 (5 bases each). CDR1 SGHTA and CDR2 FQGNSA come from the germline V gene. V lost 5 bases, J lost 8 bases, and 18 bases lay in between. The CDR3 covers 15 residues.

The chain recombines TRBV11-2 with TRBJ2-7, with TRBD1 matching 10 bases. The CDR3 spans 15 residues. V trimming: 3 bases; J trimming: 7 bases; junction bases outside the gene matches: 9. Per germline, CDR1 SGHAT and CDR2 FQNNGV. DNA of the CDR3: TGTGCCAGCAGCTTCATTGGGACAGGGGTGCGGGAGCAGTACTTC. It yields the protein CASSFIGTGVREQYF.

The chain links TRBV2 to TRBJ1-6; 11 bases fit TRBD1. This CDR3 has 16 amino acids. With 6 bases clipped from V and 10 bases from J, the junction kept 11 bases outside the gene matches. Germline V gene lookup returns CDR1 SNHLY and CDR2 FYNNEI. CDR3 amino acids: CASRDLTGTGGSPLHF. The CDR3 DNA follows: TGTGCCAGCAGGGACCTGACCGGGACAGGGGGATCACCCCTCCACTTT.

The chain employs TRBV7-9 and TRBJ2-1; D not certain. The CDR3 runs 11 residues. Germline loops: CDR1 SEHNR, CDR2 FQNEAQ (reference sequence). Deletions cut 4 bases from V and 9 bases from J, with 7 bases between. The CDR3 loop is CASSSWGEQFF. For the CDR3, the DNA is TGTGCCAGCAGCTCCTGGGGTGAGCAGTTCTTC.

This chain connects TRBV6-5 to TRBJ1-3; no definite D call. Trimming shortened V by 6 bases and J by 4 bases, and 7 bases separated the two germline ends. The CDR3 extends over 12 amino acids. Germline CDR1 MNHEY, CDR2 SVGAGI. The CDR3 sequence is CASRTEGNTIYF. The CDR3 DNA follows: TGTGCCAGCAGAACAGAAGGAAACACCATATATTTT.

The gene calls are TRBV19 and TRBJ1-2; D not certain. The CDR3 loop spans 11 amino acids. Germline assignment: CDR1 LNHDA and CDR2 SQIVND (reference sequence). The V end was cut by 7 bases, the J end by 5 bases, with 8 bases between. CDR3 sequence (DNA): TGTGCCAGTACCTTGGGGTATGGCTACACCTTC. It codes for CASTLGYGYTF. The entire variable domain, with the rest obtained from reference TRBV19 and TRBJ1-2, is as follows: DGGITQSPKYLFRKEGQNVTLSCEQNLNHDAMYWYRQDPGQGLRLIYYSQIVNDFQKGDIAEGYSVSREKKESFPLTVTSAQKNPTAFYLCASTLGYGYTFGSGTRLTVV.

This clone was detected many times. The CDR3 bases are TGTGCCAGCAGCTTAGGACTAGCGGGGGGGCTTCAAGATACGCAGTATTTT. This translates into CASSLGLAGGLQDTQYF. The gene calls are TRBV7-6 and TRBJ2-3, with TRBD2 identical over 14 bases. The CDR3 spans 17 residues. Losses at the gene ends were 1 base for V and 5 bases for J; bases not matched to a gene: 5. CDR1 and CDR2 (germline): SGHVS, FNYEAQ.

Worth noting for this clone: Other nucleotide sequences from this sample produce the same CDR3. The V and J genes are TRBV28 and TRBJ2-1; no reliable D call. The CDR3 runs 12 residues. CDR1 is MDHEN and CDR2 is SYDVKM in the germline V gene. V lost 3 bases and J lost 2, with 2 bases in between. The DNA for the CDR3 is TGTGCCAGCAGTTTGACCTACAATGAGCAGTTCTTC. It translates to CASSLTYNEQFF.

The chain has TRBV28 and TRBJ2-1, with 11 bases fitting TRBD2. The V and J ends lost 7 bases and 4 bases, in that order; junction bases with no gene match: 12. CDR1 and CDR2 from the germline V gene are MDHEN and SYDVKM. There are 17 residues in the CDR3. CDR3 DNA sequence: TGTGCCAGCACCCTTAGGCCCCTAGCGGGGGGATACAATGAGCAGTTCTTC. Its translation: CASTLRPLAGGYNEQFF.

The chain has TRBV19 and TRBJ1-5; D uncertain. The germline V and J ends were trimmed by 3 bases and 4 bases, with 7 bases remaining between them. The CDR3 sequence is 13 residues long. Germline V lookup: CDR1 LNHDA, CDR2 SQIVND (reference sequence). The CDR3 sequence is CASSIGENQPQHF. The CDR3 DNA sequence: TGTGCCAGTAGTATTGGGGAAAATCAGCCCCAGCATTTT.

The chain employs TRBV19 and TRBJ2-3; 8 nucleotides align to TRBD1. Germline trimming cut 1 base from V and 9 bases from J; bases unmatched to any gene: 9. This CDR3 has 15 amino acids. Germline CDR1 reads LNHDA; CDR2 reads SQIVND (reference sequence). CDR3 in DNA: TGTGCCAGTAGTATAGGGTCGGGACAGGAGAGGACGCAGTATTTT. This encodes CASSIGSGQERTQYF.

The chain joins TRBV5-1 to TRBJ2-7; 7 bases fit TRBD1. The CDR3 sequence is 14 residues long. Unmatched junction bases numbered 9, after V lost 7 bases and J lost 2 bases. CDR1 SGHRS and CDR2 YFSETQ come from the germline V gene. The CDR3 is CASGTGQAPYEQYV. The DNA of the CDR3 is TGCGCCAGCGGCACCGGACAGGCCCCCTACGAGCAGTACGTC.

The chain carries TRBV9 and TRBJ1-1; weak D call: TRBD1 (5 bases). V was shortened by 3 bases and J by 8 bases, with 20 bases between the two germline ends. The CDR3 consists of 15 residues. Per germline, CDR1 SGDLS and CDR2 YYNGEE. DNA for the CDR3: TGTGCCAGCAGCGGGGGGGACGTCAGGAGTCGGGAAGCTTTCTTT. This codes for CASSGGDVRSREAFF. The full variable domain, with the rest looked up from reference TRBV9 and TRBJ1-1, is DSGVTQTPKHLITATGQRVTLRCSPRSGDLSVYWYQQSLDQGLQFLIQYYNGEERAKGNILERFSAQQFPDLHSELNLSSLELGDSALYFCASSGGDVRSREAFFGQGTRLTVV.

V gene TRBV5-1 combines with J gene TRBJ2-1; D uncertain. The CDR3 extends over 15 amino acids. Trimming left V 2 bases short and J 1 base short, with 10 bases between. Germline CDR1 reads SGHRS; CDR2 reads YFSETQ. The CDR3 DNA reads TGCGCCAGCAGCTTCTCAACATCTTCCTACAATGAGCAGTTCTTC. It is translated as CASSFSTSSYNEQFF. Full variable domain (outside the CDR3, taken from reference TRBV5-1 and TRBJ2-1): KAGVTQTPRYLIKTRGQQVTLSCSPISGHRSVSWYQQTPGQGLQFLFEYFSETQRNKGNFPGRFSGRQFSNSRSEMNVSTLELGDSALYLCASSFSTSSYNEQFFGPGTRLTVL.

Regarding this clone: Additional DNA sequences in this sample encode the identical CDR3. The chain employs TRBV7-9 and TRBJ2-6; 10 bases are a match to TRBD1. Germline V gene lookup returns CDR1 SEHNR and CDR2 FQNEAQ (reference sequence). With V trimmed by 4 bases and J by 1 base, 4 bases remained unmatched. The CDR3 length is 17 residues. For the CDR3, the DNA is TGTGCCAGCAGCTCTGGACAGGGGGTGTCTGGGGCCAACGTCCTGACTTTC. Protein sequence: CASSSGQGVSGANVLTF. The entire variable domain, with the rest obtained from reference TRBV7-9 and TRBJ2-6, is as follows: DTGVSQNPRHKITKRGQNVTFRCDPISEHNRLYWYRQTLGQGPEFLTYFQNEAQLEKSRLLSDRFSAERPKGSFSTLEIQRTEQGDSAMYLCASSSGQGVSGANVLTFGAGSRLTVL.

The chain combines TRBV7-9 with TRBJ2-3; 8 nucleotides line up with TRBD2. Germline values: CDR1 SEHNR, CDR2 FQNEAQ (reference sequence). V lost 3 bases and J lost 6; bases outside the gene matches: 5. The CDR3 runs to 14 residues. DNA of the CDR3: TGTGCCAGCAGCTTGACTAGCGTTGGTGATACGCAGTATTTT. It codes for CASSLTSVGDTQYF. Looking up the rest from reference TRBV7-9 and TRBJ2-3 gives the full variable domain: DTGVSQNPRHKITKRGQNVTFRCDPISEHNRLYWYRQTLGQGPEFLTYFQNEAQLEKSRLLSDRFSAERPKGSFSTLEIQRTEQGDSAMYLCASSLTSVGDTQYFGPGTRLTVL.